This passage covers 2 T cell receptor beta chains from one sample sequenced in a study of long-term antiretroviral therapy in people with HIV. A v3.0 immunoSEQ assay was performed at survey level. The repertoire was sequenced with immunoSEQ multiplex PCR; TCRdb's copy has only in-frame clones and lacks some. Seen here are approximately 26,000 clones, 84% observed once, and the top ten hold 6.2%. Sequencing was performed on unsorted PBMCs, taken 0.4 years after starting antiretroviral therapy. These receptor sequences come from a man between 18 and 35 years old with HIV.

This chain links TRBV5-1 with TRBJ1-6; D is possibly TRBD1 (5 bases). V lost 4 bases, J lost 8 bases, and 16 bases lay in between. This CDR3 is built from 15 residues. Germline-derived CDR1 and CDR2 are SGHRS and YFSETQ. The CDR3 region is CASSLGSGVDSPLHF. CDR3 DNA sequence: TGCGCCAGCAGCCTTGGATCGGGGGTCGATTCACCCCTCCACTTT.

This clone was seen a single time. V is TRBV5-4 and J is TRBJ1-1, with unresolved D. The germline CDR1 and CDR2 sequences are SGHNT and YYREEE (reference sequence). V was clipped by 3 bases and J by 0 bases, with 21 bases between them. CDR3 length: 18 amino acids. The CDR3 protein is CASSSTNLQNSMNTEAFF. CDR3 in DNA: TGTGCCAGCAGCTCAACCAATTTACAGAACTCTATGAACACTGAAGCTTTCTTT.